What follows are 20 T cell receptor beta chains derived from one specimen sequenced in a study of shared clonotypes between healthy human individuals (dated by TCRdb to the early 2020s). The library was produced with the immunoSEQ multiplex PCR assay. TCRdb obtained this table from immuneACCESS and retained in-frame rearrangements with V and J assigned. These tables miss some clones; where compared with another copy, unresolved V genes account for less than half of the shortfall, and the remainder is unexplained. The sample records 2 million to 3 million clones, around 94% of which are singletons. Of the sample, roughly 0.15% is held by the ten largest clones. Sequenced sample: naive CD4+ T cells sorted from blood. Taken with the paper, the label for cell subset or site translates to: CD45RA+ positively selected. These receptors were collected from a man aged 18 to 29 in good health.

This clone was detected once. One end of the junction does not line up with germline, which may come from a read error. The gene calls are TRBV7-7 and TRBJ2-3; a possible D gene is TRBD2 (7 bases). This CDR3 spans 18 amino acids. CDR1 and CDR2 (germline): SSHAT, FNYEAQ (reference sequence). The DNA of the CDR3 is TGTGCTAGCAGCCCTTGGACTGGCGGGGGCCCTTACACAGATACGCAGTATTTT. This translates into CASSPWTGGGPYTDTQYF.

The V and J genes are TRBV5-8 and TRBJ1-3; D is unresolved. The CDR3 consists of 15 residues. Germline CDR1 and CDR2: SGHTS and YDEGEE. V was trimmed by 1 base and J by 0 bases, leaving 8 bases between them. The CDR3 is CASSLWGSSGNTIYF. CDR3 in DNA: TGTGCCAGCAGCTTGTGGGGTAGCTCTGGAAACACCATATATTTT.

V and J are TRBV19 and TRBJ1-4; D remains ambiguous. Germline CDR1 LNHDA, CDR2 SQIVND (reference sequence). CDR3 length: 12 residues. V was trimmed by 1 base and J by 12 bases, leaving 9 bases between them. This chain's CDR3 is CASSIGVGELFF. In DNA, the CDR3 is TGTGCCAGTAGTATAGGCGTTGGGGAACTGTTTTTT.

The gene calls are TRBV2 and TRBJ1-1; D gene ambiguous. Per germline, CDR1 SNHLY and CDR2 FYNNEI. This CDR3 has 14 residues. Trimming took 2 bases from V and 1 from J, leaving 8 bases between them. Written as DNA, the CDR3 is TGTGCCAGCAGTGAAAGATCCGGGAACACTGAAGCTTTCTTT. It encodes CASSERSGNTEAFF.

This clone occurred once. The J gene is TRBJ1-6, the V gene TRBV9, with D hard to call. V was pared by 0 bases and J by 8 bases, with 15 bases between. Per the germline V gene, CDR1 is SGDLS and CDR2 is YYNGEE. CDR3 length equals 16 residues. The chain's CDR3 is CASSVDNSPKYSPLHF. In DNA form, the CDR3 reads TGTGCCAGCAGCGTAGACAACAGTCCGAAGTATTCACCCCTCCACTTT.

This clone was found once. J is TRBJ2-1 and V is TRBV5-4; 11 nucleotides line up with TRBD2. The CDR3 has 15 amino acids. Per germline, CDR1 SGHNT and CDR2 YYREEE (reference sequence). The J segment lost 9 bases and the V segment lost 2 bases, leaving 7 bases of the junction unmatched. The CDR3 DNA reads as TGTGCCAGCAGCTTATCACTAGCGGGAGCCGGTGAGCAGTTCTTC. Encoded protein: CASSLSLAGAGEQFF.

The chain has TRBV2 and TRBJ1-5, with TRBD1 matching over 8 bases. This CDR3 is 13 amino acids long. Trimming cost V 9 bases and J 3 bases; bases outside gene matches: 4. Germline V gene lookup returns CDR1 SNHLY and CDR2 FYNNEI. This CDR3 reads CASTGQANQPQHF. The CDR3 bases are TGTGCCAGTACGGGACAGGCCAATCAGCCCCAGCATTTT.

The J gene is TRBJ2-2, the V gene TRBV28; 9 bases match TRBD1. CDR3 length: 17 amino acids. Germline V gene data show CDR1 as MDHEN and CDR2 as SYDVKM. V shed 6 bases and J 4 bases; nucleotides not matched to a gene: 12. The CDR3 region has the DNA TGTGCCAGCAGGGTTTATGGTGGGACAGGGCTCACCGGGGAGCTGTTTTTT. Protein: CASRVYGGTGLTGELFF.

The rearrangement joins TRBV4-1 to TRBJ2-1; 8 positions match TRBD2. This CDR3 comprises 15 residues. CDR1 MGHRA and CDR2 YSYEKL come from the germline V gene. Trimming removed 1 base from V and 9 bases from J; junction bases left unmatched: 8. The CDR3 DNA is TGCGCCAGCAGCCAAGCCTCCGGGACTAGAGTTGAGCAGTTCTTC. Its translation: CASSQASGTRVEQFF.

In regard to this clone: This same CDR3 is encoded by further DNA sequences in the sample. The chain's CDR3 is CASSPNSDQPQHF. CDR3 sequence (DNA): TGTGCCAGCAGCCCTAATTCGGATCAGCCCCAGCATTTT. The chain has TRBV7-9 and TRBJ1-5, with D unresolved. This CDR3 contains 13 residues. Germline CDR1 and CDR2: SEHNR and FQNEAQ (reference sequence). The V end was cut by 5 bases, the J end by 5 bases, with 10 bases between.

The V and J genes are TRBV6-5 and TRBJ2-7; D is possibly TRBD2 (6 bases). CDR3 length: 15 amino acids. The germline CDR1 and CDR2 sequences are MNHEY and SVGAGI. V gave up 0 bases and J gave up 3 bases, with 12 bases separating them. The CDR3 region has the DNA TGTGCCAGCAGTTACTCTAGCGGCTCTAACTACGAGCAGTACTTC. Translating gives CASSYSSGSNYEQYF.

CDR3 sequence: CASSSRIGQGARNEQFF. The CDR3, as DNA: TGTGCCAGCAGTTCCAGAATCGGACAGGGGGCTCGCAATGAGCAGTTCTTC. The chain carries TRBV28 and TRBJ2-1, with TRBD1 matching over 11 bases. V lost 4 bases and J lost 6; bases outside the gene matches: 11. The CDR3 totals 17 residues. Germline lookup yields CDR1 MDHEN and CDR2 SYDVKM.

CDR3 loop: CASSPRPSSYNSPLHF. In nucleotides, the CDR3 is TGCGCCAGCAGCCCACGCCCCAGCTCCTATAATTCACCCCTCCACTTT. This sequence joins TRBV5-1 and TRBJ1-6; D remains unclear. The germline CDR1 and CDR2 sequences are SGHRS and YFSETQ. This CDR3 is built from 16 residues. Trimming shortened V by 4 bases and J by 0 bases, and 11 bases separated the two germline ends.

The rearrangement links TRBV21-1 to TRBJ2-7. TRBV21-1 is noted as a pseudogene. The CDR3 totals 16 residues. The CDR3 reads CASSKKRETSSYEQYF. In nucleotides, the CDR3 is TGTGCCAGCAGCAAAAAACGCGAGACGAGCTCCTACGAGCAGTACTTC.

The rearrangement links TRBV4-1 to TRBJ2-6; D uncertain. Trimming removed 0 bases at V and 0 bases at J, with 9 bases between. Germline CDR1 and CDR2: MGHRA and YSYEKL. The CDR3 is made up of 17 amino acids. The chain's CDR3 is CASSQDNVASGANVLTF. The CDR3 nucleotides are TGCGCCAGCAGCCAAGATAACGTCGCCTCTGGGGCCAACGTCCTGACTTTC.

V and J are TRBV9 and TRBJ1-1; D unresolved. This CDR3 is 13 amino acids long. Germline CDR1 and CDR2: SGDLS and YYNGEE. V shed 0 bases and J shed 8 bases, with 11 bases lying between them. CDR3 protein: CASSVDDKREAFF. The CDR3 bases are TGTGCCAGCAGCGTAGATGATAAGAGAGAAGCTTTCTTT.

The CDR3 nucleotides read TGCGCCAGCAGCCAAGATTTAGCCACAGATACGCAGTATTTT. This codes for CASSQDLATDTQYF. The V gene is TRBV4-3, the J gene TRBJ2-3; D is ambiguous. This CDR3 contains 14 residues. Per the germline V gene, CDR1 is LGHNA and CDR2 is YSLEER. Trimming pared 0 bases from V and 2 bases from J, leaving 6 bases between.

This clone has only one observation. This rearrangement joins TRBV7-8 to TRBJ2-3; 9 nucleotides agree with TRBD1. Germline-derived CDR1 and CDR2 are SGHVS and FQNEAQ. The CDR3 has 16 amino acids. The J segment lost 3 bases and the V segment lost 5 bases, leaving 9 bases of the junction unmatched. The CDR3: CASSPLDRGLTDTQYF. The DNA of the CDR3 is TGTGCCAGCAGCCCTCTTGACAGGGGGTTGACAGATACGCAGTATTTT.

CDR3 in amino acids: CASSAPTGTPGANVLTF. As DNA, the CDR3 is TGTGCCAGCAGTGCCCCGACAGGGACTCCTGGGGCCAACGTCCTGACTTTC. V is TRBV6-1 and J is TRBJ2-6; TRBD1 is a possible D gene (7 bases). There are 17 residues in the CDR3. Germline CDR1 reads MNHNS; CDR2 reads SASEGT. V lost 4 bases and J 2 bases, leaving 15 bases between the germline ends.

The genes are TRBV7-8 and TRBJ2-7, with TRBD1 matching over 8 bases. Germline assignment: CDR1 SGHVS and CDR2 FQNEAQ. J was trimmed by 1 base and V by 6 bases; bases with no gene match: 5. The length of the CDR3 is 14 residues. DNA of the CDR3: TGTGCCAGCAGGCGGGACAGGCTGTCCTACGAGCAGTACTTC. Protein sequence: CASRRDRLSYEQYF.